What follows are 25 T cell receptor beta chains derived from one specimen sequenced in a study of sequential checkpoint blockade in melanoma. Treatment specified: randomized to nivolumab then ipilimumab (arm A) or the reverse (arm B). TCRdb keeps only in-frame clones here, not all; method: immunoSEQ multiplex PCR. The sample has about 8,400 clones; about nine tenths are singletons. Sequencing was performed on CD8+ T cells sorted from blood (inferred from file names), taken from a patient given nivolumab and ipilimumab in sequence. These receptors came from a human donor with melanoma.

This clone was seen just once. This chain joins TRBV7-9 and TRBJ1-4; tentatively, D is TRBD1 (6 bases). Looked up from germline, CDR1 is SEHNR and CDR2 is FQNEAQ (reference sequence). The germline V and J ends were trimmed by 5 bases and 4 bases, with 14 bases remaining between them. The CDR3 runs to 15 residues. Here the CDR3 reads CASSPRTEVNEKLFF. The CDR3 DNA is TGTGCCAGCAGCCCAAGGACAGAGGTTAATGAAAAACTGTTTTTT. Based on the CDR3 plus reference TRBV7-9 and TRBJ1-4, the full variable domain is DTGVSQNPRHKITKRGQNVTFRCDPISEHNRLYWYRQTLGQGPEFLTYFQNEAQLEKSRLLSDRFSAERPKGSFSTLEIQRTEQGDSAMYLCASSPRTEVNEKLFFGSGTQLSVL.

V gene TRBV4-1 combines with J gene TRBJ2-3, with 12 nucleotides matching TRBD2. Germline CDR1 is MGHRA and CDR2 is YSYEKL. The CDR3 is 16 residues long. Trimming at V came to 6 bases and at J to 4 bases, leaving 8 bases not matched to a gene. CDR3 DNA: TGCGCCAGCAGAGGGACTAGCGGGTATGGGTCAGATACGCAGTATTTT. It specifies CASRGTSGYGSDTQYF.

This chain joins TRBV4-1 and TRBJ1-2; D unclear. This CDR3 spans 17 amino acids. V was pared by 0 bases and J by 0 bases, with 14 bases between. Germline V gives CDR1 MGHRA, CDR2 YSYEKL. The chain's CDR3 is CASSQDGGFPANYGYTF. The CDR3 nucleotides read TGCGCCAGCAGCCAAGATGGAGGTTTTCCGGCTAACTATGGCTACACCTTC.

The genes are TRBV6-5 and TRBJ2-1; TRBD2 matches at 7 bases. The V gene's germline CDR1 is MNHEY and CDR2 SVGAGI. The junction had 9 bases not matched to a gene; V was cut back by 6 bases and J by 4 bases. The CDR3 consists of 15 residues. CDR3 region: CASRPGLVVYNEQFF. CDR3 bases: TGTGCCAGCAGACCCGGACTAGTGGTATACAATGAGCAGTTCTTC.

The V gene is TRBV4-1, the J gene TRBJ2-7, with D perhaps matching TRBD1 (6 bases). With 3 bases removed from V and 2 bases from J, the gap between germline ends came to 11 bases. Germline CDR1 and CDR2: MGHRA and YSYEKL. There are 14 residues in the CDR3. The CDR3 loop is CASSQGTFPYEQYF. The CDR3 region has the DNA TGCGCCAGCAGCCAGGGGACATTTCCCTACGAGCAGTACTTC.

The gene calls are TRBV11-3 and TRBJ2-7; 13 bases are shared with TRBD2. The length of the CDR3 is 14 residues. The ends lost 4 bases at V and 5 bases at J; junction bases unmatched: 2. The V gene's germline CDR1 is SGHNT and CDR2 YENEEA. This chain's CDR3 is CASSWTSGSDEQYV. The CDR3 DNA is TGTGCCAGCAGCTGGACTAGCGGGAGCGACGAGCAGTACGTC.

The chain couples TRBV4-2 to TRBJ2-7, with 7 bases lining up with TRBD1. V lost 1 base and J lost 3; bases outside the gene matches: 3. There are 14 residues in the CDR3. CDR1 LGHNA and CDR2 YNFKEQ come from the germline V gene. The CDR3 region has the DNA TGTGCCAGCAGCCAAGGGGACAGCGTCTACGAGCAGTACTTC. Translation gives CASSQGDSVYEQYF.

The CDR3 sequence: CASSIDGGGYQPQHF. For the CDR3, the DNA is TGTGCCAGTAGTATAGATGGGGGGGGCTATCAGCCCCAGCATTTT. The rearrangement joins TRBV19 to TRBJ1-5; TRBD1 is a possible D gene (6 bases). Germline V gene lookup returns CDR1 LNHDA and CDR2 SQIVND (reference sequence). The CDR3 totals 15 residues. V was shortened by 0 bases and J by 5 bases, with 11 bases between the two germline ends.

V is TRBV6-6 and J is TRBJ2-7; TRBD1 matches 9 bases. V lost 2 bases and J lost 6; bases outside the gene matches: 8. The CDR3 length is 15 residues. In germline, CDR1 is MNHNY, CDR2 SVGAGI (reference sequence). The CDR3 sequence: CASSYVTGGKSEQYV. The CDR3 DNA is TGTGCCAGCAGTTACGTGACAGGGGGGAAGTCCGAGCAGTACGTC.

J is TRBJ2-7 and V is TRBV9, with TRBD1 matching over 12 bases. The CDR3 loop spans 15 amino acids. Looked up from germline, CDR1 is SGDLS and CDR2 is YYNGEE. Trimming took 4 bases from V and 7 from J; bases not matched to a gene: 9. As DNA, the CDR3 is TGTGCCAGCAGCTATGGGGGACAGGGGGCGCGGGAGCAGTACTTC. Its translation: CASSYGGQGAREQYF.

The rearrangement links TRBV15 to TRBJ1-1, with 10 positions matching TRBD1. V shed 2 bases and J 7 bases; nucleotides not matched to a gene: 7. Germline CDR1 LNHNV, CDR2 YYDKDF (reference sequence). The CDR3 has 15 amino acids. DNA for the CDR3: TGTGCCACCAGCAGACGGGGACAGGGGCTAATTGAAGCTTTCTTT. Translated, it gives CATSRRGQGLIEAFF.

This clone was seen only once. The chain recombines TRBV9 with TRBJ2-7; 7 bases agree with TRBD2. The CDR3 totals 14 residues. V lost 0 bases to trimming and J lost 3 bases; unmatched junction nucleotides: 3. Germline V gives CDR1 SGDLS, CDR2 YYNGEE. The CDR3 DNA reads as TGTGCCAGCAGCGTAGGGGAGGGTGGCTACGAGCAGTACTTC. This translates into CASSVGEGGYEQYF. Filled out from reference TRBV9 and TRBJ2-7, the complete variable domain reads DSGVTQTPKHLITATGQRVTLRCSPRSGDLSVYWYQQSLDQGLQFLIQYYNGEERAKGNILERFSAQQFPDLHSELNLSSLELGDSALYFCASSVGEGGYEQYFGPGTRLTVT.

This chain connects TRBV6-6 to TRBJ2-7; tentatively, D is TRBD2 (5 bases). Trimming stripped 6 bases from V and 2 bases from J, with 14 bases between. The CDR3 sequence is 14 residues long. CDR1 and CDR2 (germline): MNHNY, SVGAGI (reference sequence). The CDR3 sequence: CASRPSLAAYEQYF. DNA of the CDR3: TGTGCCAGCAGGCCATCCCTAGCTGCCTACGAGCAGTACTTC.

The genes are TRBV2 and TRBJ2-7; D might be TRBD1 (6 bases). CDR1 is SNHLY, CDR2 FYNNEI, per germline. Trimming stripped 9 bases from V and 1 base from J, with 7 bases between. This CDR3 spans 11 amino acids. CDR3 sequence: CASTGSYEQYV. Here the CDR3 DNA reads TGTGCCAGTACAGGGTCCTACGAGCAGTACGTC.

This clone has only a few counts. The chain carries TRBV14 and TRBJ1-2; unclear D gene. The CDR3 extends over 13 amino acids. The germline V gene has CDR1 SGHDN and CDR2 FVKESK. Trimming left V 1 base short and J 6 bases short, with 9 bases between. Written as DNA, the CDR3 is TGTGCCAGCAGCCAAGGAACGGGTAATGGCTACACCTTC. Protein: CASSQGTGNGYTF.

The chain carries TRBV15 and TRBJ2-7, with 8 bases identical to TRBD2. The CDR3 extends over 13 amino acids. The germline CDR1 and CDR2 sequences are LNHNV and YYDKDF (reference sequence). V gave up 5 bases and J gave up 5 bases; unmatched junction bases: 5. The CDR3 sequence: CATSLRGGDEQYV. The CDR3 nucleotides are TGTGCCACCAGCCTACGGGGGGGAGACGAGCAGTACGTC.

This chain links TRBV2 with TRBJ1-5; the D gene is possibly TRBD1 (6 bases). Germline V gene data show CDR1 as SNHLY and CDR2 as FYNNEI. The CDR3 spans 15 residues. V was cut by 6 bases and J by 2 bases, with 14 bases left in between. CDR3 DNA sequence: TGTGCCAGCAGAGACAGGAGGTTTGGCAATCAGCCCCAGCATTTT. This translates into CASRDRRFGNQPQHF.

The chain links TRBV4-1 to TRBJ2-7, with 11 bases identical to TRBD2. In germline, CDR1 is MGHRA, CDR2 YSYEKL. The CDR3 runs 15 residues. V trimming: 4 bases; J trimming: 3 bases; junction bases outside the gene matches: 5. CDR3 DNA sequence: TGCGCCAGCAGCCTTCAAACTAGCGGGAGCTACGAGCAGTACTTC. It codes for CASSLQTSGSYEQYF.

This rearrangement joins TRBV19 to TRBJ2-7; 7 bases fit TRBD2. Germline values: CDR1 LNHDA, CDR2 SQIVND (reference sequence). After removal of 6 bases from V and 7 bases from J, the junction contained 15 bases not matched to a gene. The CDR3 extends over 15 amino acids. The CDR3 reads CASSPWLGGAYEQYF. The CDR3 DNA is TGTGCCAGTAGCCCATGGCTGGGAGGGGCTTATGAGCAGTACTTC.

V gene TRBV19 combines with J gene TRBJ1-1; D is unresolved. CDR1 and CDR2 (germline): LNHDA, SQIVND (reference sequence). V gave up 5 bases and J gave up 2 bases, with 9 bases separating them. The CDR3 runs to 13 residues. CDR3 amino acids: CASSSYTNTEAFF. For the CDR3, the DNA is TGTGCCAGTAGTTCATACACCAACACTGAAGCTTTCTTT.

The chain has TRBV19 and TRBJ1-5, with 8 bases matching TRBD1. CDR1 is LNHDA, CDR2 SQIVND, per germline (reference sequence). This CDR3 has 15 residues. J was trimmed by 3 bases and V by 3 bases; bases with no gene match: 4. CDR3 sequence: CASSIGQGNNQPQHF. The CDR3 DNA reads TGTGCCAGTAGTATTGGACAGGGAAACAATCAGCCCCAGCATTTT. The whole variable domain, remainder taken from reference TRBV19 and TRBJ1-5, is DGGITQSPKYLFRKEGQNVTLSCEQNLNHDAMYWYRQDPGQGLRLIYYSQIVNDFQKGDIAEGYSVSREKKESFPLTVTSAQKNPTAFYLCASSIGQGNNQPQHFGDGTRLSIL.

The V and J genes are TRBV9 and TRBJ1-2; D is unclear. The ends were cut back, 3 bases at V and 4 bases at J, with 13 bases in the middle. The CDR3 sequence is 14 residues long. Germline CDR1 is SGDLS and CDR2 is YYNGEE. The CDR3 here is CASSEGGNVYGYTF. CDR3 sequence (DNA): TGTGCCAGCAGCGAGGGCGGGAATGTCTATGGCTACACCTTC.

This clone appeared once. CDR3 loop: CASRPPGTTLGYTF. Written as DNA, the CDR3 is TGTGCCAGCAGGCCCCCCGGGACAACCCTTGGCTACACCTTC. The V gene is TRBV28, the J gene TRBJ1-2; D is perhaps TRBD1 (6 bases). Trimming removed 6 bases from V and 7 bases from J, with 18 bases in between. Germline CDR1 MDHEN, CDR2 SYDVKM. The CDR3 is 14 residues long.

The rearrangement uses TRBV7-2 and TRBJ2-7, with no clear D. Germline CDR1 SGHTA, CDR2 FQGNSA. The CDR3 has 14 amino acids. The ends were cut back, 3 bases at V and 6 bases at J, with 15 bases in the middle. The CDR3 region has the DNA TGTGCCAGCAGCTTTGACGTAGGAGATATCGAGCAGTACTTC. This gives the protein CASSFDVGDIEQYF.

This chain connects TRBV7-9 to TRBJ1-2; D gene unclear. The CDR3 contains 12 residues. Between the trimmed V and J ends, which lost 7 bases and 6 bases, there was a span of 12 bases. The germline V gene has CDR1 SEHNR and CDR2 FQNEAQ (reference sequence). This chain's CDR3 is CASIRGPDGYTF. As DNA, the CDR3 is TGTGCCAGCATCCGAGGGCCCGATGGCTACACCTTC.